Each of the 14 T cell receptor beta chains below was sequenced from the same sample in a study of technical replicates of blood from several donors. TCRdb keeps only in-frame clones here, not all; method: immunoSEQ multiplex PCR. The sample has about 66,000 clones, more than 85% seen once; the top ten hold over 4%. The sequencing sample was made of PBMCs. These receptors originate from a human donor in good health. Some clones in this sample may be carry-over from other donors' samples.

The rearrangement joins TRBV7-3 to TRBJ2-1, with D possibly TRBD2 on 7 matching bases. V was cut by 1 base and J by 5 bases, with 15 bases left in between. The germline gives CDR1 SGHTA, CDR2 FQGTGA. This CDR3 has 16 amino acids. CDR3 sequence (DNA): TGTGCCAGCAGCTTAAACTGGGGGGGCCGGGACAATGAGCAGTTCTTC. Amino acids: CASSLNWGGRDNEQFF. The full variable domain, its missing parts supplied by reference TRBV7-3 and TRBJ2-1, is GAGVSQTPSNKVTEKGKYVELRCDPISGHTALYWYRQSLGQGPEFLIYFQGTGAADDSGLPNDRFFAVRPEGSVSTLKIQRTERGDSAVYLCASSLNWGGRDNEQFFGPGTRLTVL.

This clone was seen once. CDR3 sequence reads: CASSPGTGDYEQYF. CDR3 DNA: TGTGCCAGCTCACCCGGGACAGGGGACTACGAGCAGTACTTC. The chain has TRBV18 and TRBJ2-7, with 10 bases lining up with TRBD1. Germline V gene sequence: CDR1 KGHSH, CDR2 LQKENI. The CDR3 has 14 amino acids. Trimming took 3 bases from V and 3 from J; bases not matched to a gene: 2.

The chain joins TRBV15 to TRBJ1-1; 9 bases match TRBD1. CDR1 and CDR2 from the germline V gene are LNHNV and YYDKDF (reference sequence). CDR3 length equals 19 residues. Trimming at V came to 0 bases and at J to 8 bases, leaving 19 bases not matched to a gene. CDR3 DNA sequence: TGTGCCACCAGCAGAGATCGAGGGGGGACAGGGTTTTCCCGATTGGAAGCTTTCTTT. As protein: CATSRDRGGTGFSRLEAFF.

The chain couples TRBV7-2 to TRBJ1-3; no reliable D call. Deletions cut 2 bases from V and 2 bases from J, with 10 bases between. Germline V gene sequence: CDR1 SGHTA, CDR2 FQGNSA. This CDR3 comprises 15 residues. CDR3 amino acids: CASSLRRSTGNTIYF. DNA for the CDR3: TGTGCCAGCAGCTTACGGAGGAGCACTGGAAACACCATATATTTT.

The CDR3 loop reads CASSWDRVNTEAFF. CDR3 nucleotide sequence: TGTGCCAGCAGCTGGGACAGGGTGAACACTGAAGCTTTCTTT. The gene calls are TRBV11-1 and TRBJ1-1, with 9 bases identical to TRBD1. The CDR3 has 14 residues. Germline lookup yields CDR1 SGHAT and CDR2 FQDESV (reference sequence). V was pared by 4 bases and J by 0 bases, with 0 bases of the junction left unmatched.

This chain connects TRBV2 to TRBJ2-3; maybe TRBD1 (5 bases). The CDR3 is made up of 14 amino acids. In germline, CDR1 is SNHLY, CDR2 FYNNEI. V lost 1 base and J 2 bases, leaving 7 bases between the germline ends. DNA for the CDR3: TGTGCCAGCAGTGAAGGGGGCGTCACAGATACGCAGTATTTT. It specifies CASSEGGVTDTQYF.

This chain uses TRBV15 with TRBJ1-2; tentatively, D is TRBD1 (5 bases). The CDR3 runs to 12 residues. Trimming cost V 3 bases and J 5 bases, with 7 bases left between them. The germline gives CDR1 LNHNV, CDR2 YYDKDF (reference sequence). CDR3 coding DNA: TGTGCCACCAGCAGCGGGGGATATGGCTACACCTTC. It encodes CATSSGGYGYTF.

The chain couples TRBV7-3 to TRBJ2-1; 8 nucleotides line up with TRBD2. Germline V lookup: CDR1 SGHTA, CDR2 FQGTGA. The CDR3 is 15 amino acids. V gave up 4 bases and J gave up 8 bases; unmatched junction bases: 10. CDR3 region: CASSYSGTRGDEQFF. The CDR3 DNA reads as TGTGCCAGCAGCTATTCCGGGACTAGGGGCGATGAGCAGTTCTTC.

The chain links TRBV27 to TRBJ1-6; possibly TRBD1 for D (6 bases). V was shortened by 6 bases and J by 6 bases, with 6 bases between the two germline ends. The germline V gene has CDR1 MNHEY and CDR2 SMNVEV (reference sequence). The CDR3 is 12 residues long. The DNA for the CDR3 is TGTGCCAGCAGACAGGGTAATTCACCCCTCCACTTT. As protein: CASRQGNSPLHF.

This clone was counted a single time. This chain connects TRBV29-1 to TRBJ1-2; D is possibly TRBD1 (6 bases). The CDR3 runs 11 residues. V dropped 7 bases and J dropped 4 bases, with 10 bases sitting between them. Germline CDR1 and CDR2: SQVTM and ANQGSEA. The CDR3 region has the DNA TGCAGCGCACCACAGGGCTATGGCTACACCTTC. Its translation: CSAPQGYGYTF.

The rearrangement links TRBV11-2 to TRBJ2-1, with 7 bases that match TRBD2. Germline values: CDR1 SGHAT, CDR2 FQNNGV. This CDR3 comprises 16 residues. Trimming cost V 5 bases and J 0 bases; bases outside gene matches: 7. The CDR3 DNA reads TGTGCCAGCAGCCTCACTAGCGTTAGCTCCTACAATGAGCAGTTCTTC. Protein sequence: CASSLTSVSSYNEQFF. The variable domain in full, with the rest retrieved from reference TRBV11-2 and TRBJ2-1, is EAGVAQSPRYKIIEKRQSVAFWCNPISGHATLYWYQQILGQGPKLLIQFQNNGVVDDSQLPKDRFSAERLKGVDSTLKIQPAKLEDSAVYLCASSLTSVSSYNEQFFGPGTRLTVL.

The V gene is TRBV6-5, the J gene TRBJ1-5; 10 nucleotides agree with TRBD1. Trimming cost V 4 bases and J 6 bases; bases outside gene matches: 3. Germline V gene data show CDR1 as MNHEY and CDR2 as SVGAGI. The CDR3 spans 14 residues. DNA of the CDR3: TGTGCCAGCAGTTGGGACAGGGGAGGTCAGCCCCAGCATTTT. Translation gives CASSWDRGGQPQHF.

The CDR3 DNA sequence: TGTGCCAGCAGCCCAGGGACAGGGGTTCAGCCCCAGCATTTT. This codes for CASSPGTGVQPQHF. The chain recombines TRBV9 with TRBJ1-5, with 10 bases identical to TRBD1. Germline CDR1 reads SGDLS; CDR2 reads YYNGEE. V was pared by 4 bases and J by 6 bases, with 4 bases of the junction left unmatched. The CDR3 sequence is 14 residues long. Variable domain in full (rest from reference TRBV9 and TRBJ1-5): DSGVTQTPKHLITATGQRVTLRCSPRSGDLSVYWYQQSLDQGLQFLIQYYNGEERAKGNILERFSAQQFPDLHSELNLSSLELGDSALYFCASSPGTGVQPQHFGDGTRLSIL.

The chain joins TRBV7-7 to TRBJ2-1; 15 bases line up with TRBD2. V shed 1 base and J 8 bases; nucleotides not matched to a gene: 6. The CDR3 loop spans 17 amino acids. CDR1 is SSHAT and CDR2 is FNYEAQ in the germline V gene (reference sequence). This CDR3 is CASSLGYGLAGGDEQFF. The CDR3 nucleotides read TGTGCCAGCAGCTTAGGTTATGGACTAGCGGGAGGGGATGAGCAGTTCTTC.